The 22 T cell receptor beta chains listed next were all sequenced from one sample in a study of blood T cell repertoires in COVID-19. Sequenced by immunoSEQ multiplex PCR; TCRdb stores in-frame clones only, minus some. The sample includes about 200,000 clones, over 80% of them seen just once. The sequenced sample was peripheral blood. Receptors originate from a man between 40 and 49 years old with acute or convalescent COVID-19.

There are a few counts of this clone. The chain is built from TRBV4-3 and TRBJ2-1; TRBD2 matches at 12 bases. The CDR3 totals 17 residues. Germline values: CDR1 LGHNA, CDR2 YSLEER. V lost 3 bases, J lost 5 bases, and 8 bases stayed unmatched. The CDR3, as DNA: TGCGCCAGCAGCCACCAGACTAGCGGGAGATATAACAATGAGCAGTTCTTC. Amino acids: CASSHQTSGRYNNEQFF.

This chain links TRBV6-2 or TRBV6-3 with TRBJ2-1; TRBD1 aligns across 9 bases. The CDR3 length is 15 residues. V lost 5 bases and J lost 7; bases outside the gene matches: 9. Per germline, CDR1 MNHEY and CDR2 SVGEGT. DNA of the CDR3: TGTGCCAGCAGTCCCCGGGGACAGGGTTTAAATGAGCAGTTCTTC. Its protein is CASSPRGQGLNEQFF.

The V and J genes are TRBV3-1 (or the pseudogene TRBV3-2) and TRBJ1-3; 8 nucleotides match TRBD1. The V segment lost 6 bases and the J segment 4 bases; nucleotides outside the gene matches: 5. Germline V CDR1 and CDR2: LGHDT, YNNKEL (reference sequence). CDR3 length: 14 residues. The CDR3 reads CASSRQGTGNTIYF. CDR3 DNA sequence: TGTGCCAGCAGTCGACAGGGGACCGGAAACACCATATATTTT.

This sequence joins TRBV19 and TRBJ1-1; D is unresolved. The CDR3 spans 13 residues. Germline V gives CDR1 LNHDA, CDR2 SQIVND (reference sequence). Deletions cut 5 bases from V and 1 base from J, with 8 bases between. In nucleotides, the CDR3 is TGTGCCAGTAGTGTAACAACGAACACTGAAGCTTTCTTT. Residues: CASSVTTNTEAFF.

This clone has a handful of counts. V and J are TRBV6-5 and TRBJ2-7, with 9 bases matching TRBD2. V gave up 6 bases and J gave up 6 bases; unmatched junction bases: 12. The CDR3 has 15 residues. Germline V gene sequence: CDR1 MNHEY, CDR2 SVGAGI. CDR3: CASRVAGVRSGEQYF. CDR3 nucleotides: TGTGCCAGCAGAGTAGCGGGAGTTAGATCAGGCGAGCAGTACTTC.

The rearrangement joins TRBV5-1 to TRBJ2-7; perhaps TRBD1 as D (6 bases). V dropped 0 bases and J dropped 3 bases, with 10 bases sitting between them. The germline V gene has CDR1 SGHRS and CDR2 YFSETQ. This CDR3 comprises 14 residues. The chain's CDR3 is CASSLDRAYYEQYF. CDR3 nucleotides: TGCGCCAGCAGCTTGGACAGGGCGTACTACGAGCAGTACTTC.

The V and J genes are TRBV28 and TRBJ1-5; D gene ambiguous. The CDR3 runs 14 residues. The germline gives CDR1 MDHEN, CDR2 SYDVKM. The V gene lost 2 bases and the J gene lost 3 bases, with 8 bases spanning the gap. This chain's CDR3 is CASSLIGNNQPQHF. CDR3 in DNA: TGTGCCAGCAGTTTAATCGGGAACAATCAGCCCCAGCATTTT.

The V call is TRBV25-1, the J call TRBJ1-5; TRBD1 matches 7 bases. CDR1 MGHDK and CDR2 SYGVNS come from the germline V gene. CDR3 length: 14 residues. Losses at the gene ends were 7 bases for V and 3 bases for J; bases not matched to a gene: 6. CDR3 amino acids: CASNGQAYNQPQHF. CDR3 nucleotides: TGTGCCAGCAATGGACAGGCTTACAATCAGCCCCAGCATTTT.

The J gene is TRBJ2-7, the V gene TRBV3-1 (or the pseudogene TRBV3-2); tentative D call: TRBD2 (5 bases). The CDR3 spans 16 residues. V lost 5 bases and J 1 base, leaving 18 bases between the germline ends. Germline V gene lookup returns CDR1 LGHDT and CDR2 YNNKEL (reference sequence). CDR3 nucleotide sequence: TGTGCCAGCAGCTTTCTATTGACTCCGGGATCCTACGAGCAGTACTTC. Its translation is CASSFLLTPGSYEQYF.

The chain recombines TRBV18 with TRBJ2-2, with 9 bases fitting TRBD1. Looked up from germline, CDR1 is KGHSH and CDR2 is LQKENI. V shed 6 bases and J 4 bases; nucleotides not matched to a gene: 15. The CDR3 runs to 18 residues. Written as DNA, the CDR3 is TGTGCCAGCTCCCCCGGTCCCCCGGGACAGGGCTTCACCGGGGAGCTGTTTTTT. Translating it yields CASSPGPPGQGFTGELFF.

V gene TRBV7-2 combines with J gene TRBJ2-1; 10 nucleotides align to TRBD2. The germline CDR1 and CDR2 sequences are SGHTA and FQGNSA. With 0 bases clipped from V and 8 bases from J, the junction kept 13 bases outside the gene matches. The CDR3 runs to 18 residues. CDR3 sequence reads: CASSLAPISSGSADEQFF. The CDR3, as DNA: TGTGCCAGCAGCTTAGCTCCCATCTCTAGCGGGAGTGCGGATGAGCAGTTCTTC.

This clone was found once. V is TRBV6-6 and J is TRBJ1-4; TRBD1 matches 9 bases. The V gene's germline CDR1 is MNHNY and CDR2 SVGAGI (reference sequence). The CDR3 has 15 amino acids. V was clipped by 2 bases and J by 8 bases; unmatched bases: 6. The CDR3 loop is CASSYEDRGREKLFF. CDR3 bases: TGTGCCAGCAGTTACGAAGACAGGGGGAGGGAAAAACTGTTTTTT.

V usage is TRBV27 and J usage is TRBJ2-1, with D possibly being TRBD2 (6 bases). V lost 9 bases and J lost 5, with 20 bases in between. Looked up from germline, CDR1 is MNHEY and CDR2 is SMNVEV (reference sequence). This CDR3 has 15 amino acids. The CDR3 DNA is TGTGCCAGGGAATACTGGGGGGATTTGGACAATGAGCAGTTCTTC. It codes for CAREYWGDLDNEQFF.

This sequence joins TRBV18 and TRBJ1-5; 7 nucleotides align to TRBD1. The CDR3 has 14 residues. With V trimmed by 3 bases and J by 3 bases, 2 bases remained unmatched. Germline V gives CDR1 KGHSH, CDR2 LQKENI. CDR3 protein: CASSPGTDNQPQHF. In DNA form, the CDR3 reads TGTGCCAGCTCACCCGGGACAGACAATCAGCCCCAGCATTTT.

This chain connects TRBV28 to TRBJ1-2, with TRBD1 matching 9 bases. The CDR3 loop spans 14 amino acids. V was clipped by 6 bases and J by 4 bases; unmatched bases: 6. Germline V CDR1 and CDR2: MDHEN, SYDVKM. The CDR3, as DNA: TGTGCCAGCAGCGTTACAGGGGGCGGCTATGGCTACACCTTC. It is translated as CASSVTGGGYGYTF.

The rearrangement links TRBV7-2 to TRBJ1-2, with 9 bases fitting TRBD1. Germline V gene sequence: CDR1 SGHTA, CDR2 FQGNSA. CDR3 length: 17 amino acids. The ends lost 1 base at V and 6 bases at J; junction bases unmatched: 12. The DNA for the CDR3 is TGTGCCAGCAGCTTAGAGGCTTTTAACAGGGGGCGCGATGGCTACACCTTC. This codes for CASSLEAFNRGRDGYTF.

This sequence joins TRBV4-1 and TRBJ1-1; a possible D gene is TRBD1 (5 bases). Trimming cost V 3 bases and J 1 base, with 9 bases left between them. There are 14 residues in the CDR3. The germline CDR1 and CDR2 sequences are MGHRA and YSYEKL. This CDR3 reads CASSQLQANTEAFF. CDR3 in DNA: TGCGCCAGCAGCCAGTTACAGGCGAACACTGAAGCTTTCTTT.

Written as DNA, the CDR3 is TGCAGCGTTTTGACAGGGATCAACACTGAAGCTTTCTTT. This gives the protein CSVLTGINTEAFF. V gene TRBV29-1 combines with J gene TRBJ1-1; 7 nucleotides match TRBD1. Germline V gene data show CDR1 as SQVTM and CDR2 as ANQGSEA. The CDR3 is 13 amino acids. After removal of 5 bases from V and 2 bases from J, the junction contained 5 bases not matched to a gene. The whole variable domain, remainder taken from reference TRBV29-1 and TRBJ1-1, is SAVISQKPSRDICQRGTSLTIQCQVDSQVTMMFWYRQQPGQSLTLIATANQGSEATYESGFVIDKFPISRPNLTFSTLTVSNMSPEDSSIYLCSVLTGINTEAFFGQGTRLTVV.

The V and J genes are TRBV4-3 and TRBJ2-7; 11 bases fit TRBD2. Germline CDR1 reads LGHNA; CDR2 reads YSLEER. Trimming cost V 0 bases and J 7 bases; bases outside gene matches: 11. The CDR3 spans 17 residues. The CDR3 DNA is TGCGCCAGCAGCCAAGACTTAATCCTAGCGGGAGGTCGTGAGCAGTACTTC. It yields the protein CASSQDLILAGGREQYF.

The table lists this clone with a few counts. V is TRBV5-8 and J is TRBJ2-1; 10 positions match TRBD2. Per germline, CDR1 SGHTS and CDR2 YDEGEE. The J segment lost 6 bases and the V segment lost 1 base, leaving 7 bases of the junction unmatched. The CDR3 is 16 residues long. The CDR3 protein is CASSLKRLAGVNEQFF. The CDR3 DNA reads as TGTGCCAGCAGCTTGAAGAGGCTAGCGGGAGTCAATGAGCAGTTCTTC.

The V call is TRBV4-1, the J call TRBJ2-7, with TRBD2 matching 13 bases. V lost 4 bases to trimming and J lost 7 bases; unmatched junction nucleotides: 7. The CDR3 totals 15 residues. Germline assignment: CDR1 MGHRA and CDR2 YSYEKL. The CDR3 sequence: CASSRTSGRAQEQYF. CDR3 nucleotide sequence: TGCGCCAGCAGCCGAACTAGCGGGAGGGCTCAAGAGCAGTACTTC.

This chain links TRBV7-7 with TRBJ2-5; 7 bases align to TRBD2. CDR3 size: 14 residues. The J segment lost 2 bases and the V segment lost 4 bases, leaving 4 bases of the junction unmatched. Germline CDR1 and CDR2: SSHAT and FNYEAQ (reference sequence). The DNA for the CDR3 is TGTGCCAGCAGCTCCTTGGGAGGGCAAGAGACCCAGTACTTC. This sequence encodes CASSSLGGQETQYF.